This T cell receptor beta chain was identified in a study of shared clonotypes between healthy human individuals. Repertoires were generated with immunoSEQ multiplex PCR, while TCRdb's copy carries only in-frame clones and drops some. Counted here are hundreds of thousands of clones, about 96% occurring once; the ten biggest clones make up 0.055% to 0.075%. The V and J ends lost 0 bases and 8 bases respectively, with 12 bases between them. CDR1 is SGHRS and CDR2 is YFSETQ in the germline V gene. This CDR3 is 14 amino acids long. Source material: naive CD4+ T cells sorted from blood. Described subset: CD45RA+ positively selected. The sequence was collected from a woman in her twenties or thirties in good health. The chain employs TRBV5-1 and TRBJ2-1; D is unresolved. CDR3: CASSLAPPIHEQFF. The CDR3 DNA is TGCGCCAGCAGCTTGGCCCCCCCCATCCATGAGCAGTTCTTC.